This is a list of T cell receptor beta chains from one sample in a study of naive and memory T cell subsets. TCRdb re-derived calls from the UMI-ligation and nested PCR reads in MiXCR, one entry per CDR3 protein. The table has about 150,000 distinct CDR3 sequences, over 15% seen once. Sequencing was done on a sample of naive CD4+ T cells from blood. Every receptor here comes from a human donor in good health. Each CDR3 is given with its conserved first and last residue. The D gene is left open where the match is weak. The size of a clone is reported for some rows only, either as once, few or many, or as a class for expanded clones.

J gene | D gene | V gene | clone size | CDR3 protein | CDR3 DNA
TRBJ1-5 | . | TRBV15 | few | CATSRDRKGNWGGNQPQHF | TGTGCCACCAGCAGAGATCGTAAGGGGAACTGGGGGGGCAATCAGCCCCAGCATTTT
TRBJ2-3 | TRBD1 | TRBV6-2/TRBV6-3 | . | CASIPGQGASDTQYF | TGTGCCAGCATTCCGGGACAGGGGGCATCAGATACGCAGTATTTT
TRBJ1-2 | TRBD1 | TRBV10-3 | many | CAISEGRGNYGYTF | TGTGCCATCAGTGAGGGCAGGGGGAACTATGGCTACACCTTC
TRBJ2-7 | . | TRBV12-3/TRBV12-4 | few | CASSVSVATIIGEQYF | TGTGCCAGCAGTGTTTCGGTGGCGACAATCATTGGGGAGCAGTACTTC
TRBJ2-2 | TRBD1 | TRBV12-3/TRBV12-4 | . | CASSSRQGANTGELFF | TGTGCCAGCAGTTCCCGACAGGGCGCGAACACCGGGGAGCTGTTTTTT
TRBJ2-1 | TRBD1 | TRBV6-2/TRBV6-3 | few | CASSPQGTGNPNESRQFF | TGTGCCAGCAGTCCTCAGGGGACAGGGAACCCCAACGAGAGTCGGCAGTTCTTC
TRBJ2-1 | . | TRBV7-2 | . | CASSFGGLPRNEQFF | TGTGCCAGCAGCTTTGGCGGGCTGCCCCGCAATGAGCAGTTCTTC
TRBJ1-3 | . | TRBV18 | . | CASSPSQGSTGNTIYF | TGTGCCAGCTCACCATCGCAGGGTTCAACTGGAAACACCATATATTTT
TRBJ2-5 | TRBD1 | TRBV12-5 | . | CASGLDRGLETQYF | TGTGCTAGTGGTTTGGACAGGGGGCTAGAGACCCAGTACTTC
TRBJ1-4 | TRBD1 | TRBV4-1 | . | CASSPFDRGDNEKLFF | TGCGCCAGCAGCCCGTTTGACAGGGGCGATAATGAAAAACTGTTTTTT
TRBJ2-7 | TRBD1 | TRBV5-4 | . | CASSLPRQGLYEQYF | TGTGCCAGCAGCTTACCGAGACAGGGTCTCTACGAGCAGTACTTC
TRBJ2-7 | . | TRBV9 | . | CASSVEVRDEQYF | TGTGCCAGCAGCGTAGAGGTTAGGGATGAGCAGTACTTC
TRBJ2-1 | TRBD2 | TRBV14 | . | CASSLWTSAYNEQFF | TGTGCCAGCAGCCTTTGGACTAGCGCCTACAATGAGCAGTTCTTC
TRBJ2-1 | TRBD2 | TRBV2 | few | CASRNGTSGRDEQFF | TGTGCCAGCAGAAACGGGACTAGCGGGAGGGATGAGCAGTTCTTC
TRBJ2-3 | . | TRBV24-1 | many | CATSDPGAPTDTQYF | TGTGCCACCAGTGACCCGGGGGCGCCCACAGATACGCAGTATTTT
TRBJ2-1 | TRBD2 | TRBV18 | few | CASSQGGRDEQFF | TGTGCCAGCTCACAAGGTGGGAGGGATGAGCAGTTCTTC
TRBJ1-3 | . | TRBV9 | few | CASSVEGFGVIGNTIYF | TGTGCCAGCAGCGTAGAAGGGTTCGGAGTAATTGGAAACACCATATATTTT
TRBJ2-2 | . | TRBV30 | few | CAWSVQGGTGELFF | TGTGCCTGGAGTGTACAGGGCGGCACCGGGGAGCTGTTTTTT
TRBJ2-7 | TRBD1 | TRBV6-5 | . | CASSLMGTGVHEQYF | TGTGCCAGCAGTCTGATGGGGACAGGGGTCCACGAGCAGTACTTC
TRBJ2-7 | . | TRBV5-1 | . | CASSFTTGEENEQYF | TGCGCCAGCAGCTTCACCACAGGAGAGGAGAACGAGCAGTACTTC
TRBJ2-5 | TRBD1 | TRBV29-1 | few | CSVPTGGGRETQYF | TGCAGCGTTCCAACAGGGGGTGGGCGAGAGACCCAGTACTTC
TRBJ2-6 | . | TRBV5-6 | few | CASSLAIGTGANVLTF | TGTGCCAGCAGCCTGGCGATCGGTACTGGGGCCAACGTCCTGACTTTC
TRBJ2-1 | TRBD2 | TRBV3-1 | few | CASTFLAGGGYNEQFF | TGTGCCAGCACCTTCCTAGCGGGAGGTGGCTACAATGAGCAGTTCTTC
TRBJ2-1 | TRBD2 | TRBV5-6 | . | CASSLVAGGRDEQFF | TGTGCCAGCAGCCTAGTAGCGGGAGGGCGGGATGAGCAGTTCTTC
TRBJ1-2 | . | TRBV6-2/TRBV6-3 | . | CASSYRLISGVDGYTF | TGTGCCAGCAGTTACCGGCTGATTTCAGGAGTGGATGGCTACACCTTC
TRBJ2-7 | TRBD1 | TRBV7-9 | . | CASSPLGTGRYEQYF | TGTGCCAGCAGCCCCCTCGGGACAGGGCGGTACGAGCAGTACTTC
TRBJ2-2 | . | TRBV12-3/TRBV12-4 | few | CASSVTGELFF | TGTGCCAGCAGTGTAACCGGGGAGCTGTTTTTT
TRBJ2-3 | . | TRBV20-1 | many | CSARDLGGWAVMSTDTQYF | TGCAGTGCTAGAGATCTGGGAGGCTGGGCGGTGATGAGCACAGATACGCAGTATTTT
TRBJ2-1 | . | TRBV28 | few | CASNTPSSYNEQFF | TGTGCCAGCAACACCCCTAGCTCCTACAATGAGCAGTTCTTC
TRBJ1-5 | TRBD1 | TRBV5-6 | . | CASSFRDRGYLVGNQPQHF | TGTGCCAGCAGCTTCCGGGACAGGGGTTATTTAGTAGGCAATCAGCCCCAGCATTTT
TRBJ2-7 | TRBD2 | TRBV27 | . | CASSPGTRPPISYEQYF | TGTGCCAGCAGCCCCGGGACTAGGCCCCCAATTTCCTACGAGCAGTACTTC
TRBJ2-3 | . | TRBV7-9 | few | CASNRLGGTDTQYF | TGTGCCAGCAACCGACTAGGCGGCACAGATACGCAGTATTTT
TRBJ1-2 | . | TRBV29-1 | few | CSVITANYGYTF | TGCAGCGTTATAACCGCTAACTATGGCTACACCTTC
TRBJ1-2 | . | TRBV12-3/TRBV12-4 | . | CASSIGENSYGYTF | TGTGCCAGCAGCATAGGGGAGAACAGCTATGGCTACACCTTC
TRBJ2-5 | TRBD1 | TRBV5-1 | few | CASSFGQGSVKTQYF | TGCGCCAGCAGCTTCGGACAGGGAAGTGTGAAGACCCAGTACTTC
TRBJ1-4 | . | TRBV5-5 | . | CASSLDSPRGGVEKLFF | TGTGCCAGCAGCTTGGACTCCCCCCGGGGGGGGGTAGAAAAACTGTTTTTT
TRBJ2-7 | . | TRBV4-3 | few | CASSQDWGTPTF | TGCGCCAGCAGCCAAGATTGGGGGACGCCGACCTTC
TRBJ1-6 | . | TRBV24-1 | . | CATRDTGVNSPLHF | TGTGCCACCAGGGACACCGGTGTGAATTCACCCCTCCACTTT
TRBJ1-5 | . | TRBV7-9 | . | CASSLAGRAGNQPQHF | TGTGCCAGCAGCTTAGCTGGCAGGGCGGGAAATCAGCCCCAGCATTTT
TRBJ2-2 | . | TRBV2 | . | CASSGRGRDTGELFF | TGTGCCAGCAGTGGACGGGGGCGCGACACCGGGGAGCTGTTTTTT
TRBJ1-1 | TRBD1 | TRBV12-3/TRBV12-4 | . | CASRSDRRTEAFF | TGTGCCAGCAGATCGGACAGGAGGACTGAAGCTTTCTTT
TRBJ2-3 | . | TRBV7-2 | few | CASSPSCKADTQYF | TGTGCCAGCAGCCCGAGCTGTAAGGCAGATACGCAGTATTTT
TRBJ1-1 | TRBD1 | TRBV10-2 | few | CASRDRGLMNTEAFF | TGCGCCAGCAGGGACAGGGGGCTCATGAACACTGAAGCTTTCTTT
TRBJ2-1 | . | TRBV5-1 | many | CASSSDAYYNEQFF | TGCGCCAGCAGCTCGGACGCCTACTACAATGAGCAGTTCTTC
TRBJ2-1 | . | TRBV20-1 | few | CSAMEDSYNEQFF | TGCAGTGCTATGGAGGACTCCTACAATGAGCAGTTCTTC